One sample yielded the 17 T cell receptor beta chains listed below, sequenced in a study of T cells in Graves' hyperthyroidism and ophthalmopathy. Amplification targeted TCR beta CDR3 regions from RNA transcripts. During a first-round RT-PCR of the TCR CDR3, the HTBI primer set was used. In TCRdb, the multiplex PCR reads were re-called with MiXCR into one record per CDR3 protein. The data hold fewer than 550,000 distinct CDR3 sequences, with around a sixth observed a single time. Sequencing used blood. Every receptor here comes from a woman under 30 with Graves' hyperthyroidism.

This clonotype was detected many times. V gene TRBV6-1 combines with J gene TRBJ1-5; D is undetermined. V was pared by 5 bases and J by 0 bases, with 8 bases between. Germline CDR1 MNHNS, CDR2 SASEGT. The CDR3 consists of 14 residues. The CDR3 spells CASSHDGSNQPQHF. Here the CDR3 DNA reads TGTGCCAGCAGTCACGACGGTAGCAATCAGCCCCAGCATTTT.

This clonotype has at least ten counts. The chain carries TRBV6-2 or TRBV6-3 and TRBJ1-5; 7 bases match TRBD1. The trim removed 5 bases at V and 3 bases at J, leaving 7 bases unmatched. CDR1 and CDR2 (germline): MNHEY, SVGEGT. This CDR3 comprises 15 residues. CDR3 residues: CASSPGTVNNQPQHF. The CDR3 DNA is TGTGCCAGCAGTCCCGGGACAGTTAACAATCAGCCCCAGCATTTT.

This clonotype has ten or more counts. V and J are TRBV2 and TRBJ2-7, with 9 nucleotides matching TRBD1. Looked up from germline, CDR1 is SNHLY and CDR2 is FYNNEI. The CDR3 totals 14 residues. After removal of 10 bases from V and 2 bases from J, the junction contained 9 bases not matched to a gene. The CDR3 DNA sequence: TGTGCCACCTCCCTACAGGGGGCGACCTACGAGCAGTACTTC. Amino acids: CATSLQGATYEQYF.

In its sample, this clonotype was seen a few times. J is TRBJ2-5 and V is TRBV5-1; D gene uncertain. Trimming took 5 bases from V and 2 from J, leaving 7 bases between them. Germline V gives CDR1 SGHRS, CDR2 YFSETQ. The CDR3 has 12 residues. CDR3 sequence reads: CASRVRQETQYF. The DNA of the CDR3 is TGCGCCAGCAGGGTTAGACAAGAGACCCAGTACTTC.

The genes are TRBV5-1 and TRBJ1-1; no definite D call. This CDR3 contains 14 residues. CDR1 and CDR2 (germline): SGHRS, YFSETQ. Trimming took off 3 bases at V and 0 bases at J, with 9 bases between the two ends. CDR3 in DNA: TGCGCCAGCAGCTCCGGGTTTTTGAACACTGAAGCTTTCTTT. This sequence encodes CASSSGFLNTEAFF.

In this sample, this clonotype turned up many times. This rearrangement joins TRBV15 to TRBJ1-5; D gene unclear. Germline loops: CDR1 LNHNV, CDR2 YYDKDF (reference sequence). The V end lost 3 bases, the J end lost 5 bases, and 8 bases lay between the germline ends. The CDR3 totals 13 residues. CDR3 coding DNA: TGTGCCACCAGCAGCGACACGTATCAGCCCCAGCATTTT. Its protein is CATSSDTYQPQHF.

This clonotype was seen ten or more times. CDR3 coding DNA: TGTGCCAGCAGCCGACCGGGACAGGGGGCGCGTGGCTACACCTTC. It codes for CASSRPGQGARGYTF. The chain links TRBV16 to TRBJ1-2; 12 bases are a match to TRBD1. V lost 4 bases to trimming and J lost 7 bases; unmatched junction nucleotides: 7. The CDR3 sequence is 15 residues long. Germline assignment: CDR1 KGHSY and CDR2 FQNENV.

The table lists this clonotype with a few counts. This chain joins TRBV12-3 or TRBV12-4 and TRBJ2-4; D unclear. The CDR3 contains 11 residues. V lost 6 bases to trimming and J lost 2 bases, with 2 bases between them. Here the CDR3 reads CASRSKNIQYF. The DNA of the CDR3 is TGTGCCAGCAGGTCCAAAAACATTCAGTACTTC.

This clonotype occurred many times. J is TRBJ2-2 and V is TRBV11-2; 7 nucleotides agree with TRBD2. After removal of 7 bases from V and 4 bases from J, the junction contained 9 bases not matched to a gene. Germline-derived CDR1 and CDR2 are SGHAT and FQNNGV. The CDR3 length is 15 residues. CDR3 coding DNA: TGTGCCAGCAAAATTTTAGCGGGCCTCACCGGGGAGCTGTTTTTT. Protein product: CASKILAGLTGELFF.

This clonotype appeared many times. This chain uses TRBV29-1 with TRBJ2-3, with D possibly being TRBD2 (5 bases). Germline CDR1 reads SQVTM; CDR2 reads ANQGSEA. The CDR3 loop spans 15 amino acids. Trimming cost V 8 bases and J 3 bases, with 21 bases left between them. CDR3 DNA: TGCAGCCCGAGGGCTAGGCGGATTGGTACAGATACGCAGTATTTT. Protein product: CSPRARRIGTDTQYF.

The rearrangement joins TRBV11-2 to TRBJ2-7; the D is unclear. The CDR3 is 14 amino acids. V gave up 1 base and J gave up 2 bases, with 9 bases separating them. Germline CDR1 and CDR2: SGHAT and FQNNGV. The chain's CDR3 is CASSLVGPAYEQYF. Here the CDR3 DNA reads TGTGCCAGCAGCTTAGTCGGCCCCGCCTACGAGCAGTACTTC.

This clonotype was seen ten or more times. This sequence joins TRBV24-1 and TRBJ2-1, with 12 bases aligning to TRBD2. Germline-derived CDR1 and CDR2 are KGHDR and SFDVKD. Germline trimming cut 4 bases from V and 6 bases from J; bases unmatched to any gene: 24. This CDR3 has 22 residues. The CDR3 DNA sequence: TGTGCCACCAGTGACCCCGGAACCTCTCCTAGCGGGGGGGCGTTGGGTTTCAATGAGCAGTTCTTC. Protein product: CATSDPGTSPSGGALGFNEQFF.

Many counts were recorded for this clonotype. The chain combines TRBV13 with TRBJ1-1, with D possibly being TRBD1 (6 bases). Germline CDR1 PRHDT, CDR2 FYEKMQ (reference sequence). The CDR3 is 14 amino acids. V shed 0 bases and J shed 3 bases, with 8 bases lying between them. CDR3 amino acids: CASSLGQGYTEAFF. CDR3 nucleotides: TGTGCCAGCAGCTTAGGCCAGGGGTACACTGAAGCTTTCTTT. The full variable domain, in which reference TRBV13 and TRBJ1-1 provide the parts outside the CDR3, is AAGVIQSPRHLIKEKRETATLKCYPIPRHDTVYWYQQGPGQDPQFLISFYEKMQSDKGSIPDRFSAQQFSDYHSELNMSSLELGDSALYFCASSLGQGYTEAFFGQGTRLTVV.

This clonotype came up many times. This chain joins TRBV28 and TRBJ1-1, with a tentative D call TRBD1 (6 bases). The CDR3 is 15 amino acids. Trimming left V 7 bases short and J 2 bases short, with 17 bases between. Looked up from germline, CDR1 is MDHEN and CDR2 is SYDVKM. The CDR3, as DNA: TGTGCCAGCACCAAGACAGGTTCGGGAAACACTGAAGCTTTCTTT. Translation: CASTKTGSGNTEAFF.

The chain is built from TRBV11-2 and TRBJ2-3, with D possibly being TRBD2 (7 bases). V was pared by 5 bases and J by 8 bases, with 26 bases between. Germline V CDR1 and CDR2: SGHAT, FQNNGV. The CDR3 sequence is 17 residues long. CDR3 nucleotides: TGTGCCAGCAGCCGCCTAGCTAGCGGAGAGGGGGTCGGTACGCAGTATTTT. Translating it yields CASSRLASGEGVGTQYF.

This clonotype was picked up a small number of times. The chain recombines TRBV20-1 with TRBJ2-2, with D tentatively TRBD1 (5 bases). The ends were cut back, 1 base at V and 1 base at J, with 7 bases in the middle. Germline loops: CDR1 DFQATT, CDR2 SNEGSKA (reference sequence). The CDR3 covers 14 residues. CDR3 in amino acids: CSARAQGNTGELFF. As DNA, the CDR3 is TGCAGTGCTAGAGCCCAGGGGAACACCGGGGAGCTGTTTTTT.

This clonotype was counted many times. The CDR3 sequence: CASSERTITPNQPQHF. The CDR3 region has the DNA TGTGCCAGCAGTGAACGGACAATAACCCCAAATCAGCCCCAGCATTTT. The chain is built from TRBV2 and TRBJ1-5; D might be TRBD1 (5 bases). Trimming stripped 2 bases from V and 4 bases from J, with 15 bases between. This CDR3 comprises 16 residues. Germline V gene data show CDR1 as SNHLY and CDR2 as FYNNEI.